This T cell receptor beta chain was recovered during a study of OX40 agonist ivuxolimab in advanced cancers. Study results and caveats: At 0.1 to 3.0 mg/kg, CD4+ and CD8+ blood T cells expanded clonally by week 6.

With 3 bases clipped from V and 5 bases from J, the junction kept 6 bases outside the gene matches. From germline, CDR1 is MGHRA and CDR2 YSYEKL. The CDR3 spans 15 residues. The data were produced by immunoSEQ multiplex PCR, yet TCRdb's version contains in-frame clones alone and is incomplete. Of 50,000 to 65,000 clones listed, around four fifths are singletons. In the case of this clone: What it binds is not known.

The chain recombines TRBV4-1 with TRBJ2-1, with TRBD2 matching 8 bases. This clonotype was obtained from an adult with an advanced solid tumor such as melanoma, head and neck, liver or kidney cancer. The source was CD4+ or CD8+ T cells sorted from blood, collected in a trial of the OX40 agonist ivuxolimab. The CDR3 DNA follows: TGCGCCAGCAGCCATCGCCGGGAGGGTAACAATGAGCAGTTCTTC. Encoded protein: CASSHRREGNNEQFF.